A single sample gave rise to the 15 T cell receptor beta chains below, sequenced in a study of long-term antiretroviral therapy in people with HIV. Runs used v3.0 of the immunoSEQ assay and were done at survey level. Libraries were prepared by immunoSEQ multiplex PCR; TCRdb keeps only in-frame clonotypes and omits some of them. This table holds tens of thousands of clones, 80% to 90% found once. This specimen was unsorted PBMCs, taken about 2.7 years before starting antiretroviral therapy. Receptors originate from a woman aged 25-40 years with HIV.

V and J are TRBV14 and TRBJ1-6, with no clear D. With 2 bases removed from V and 10 bases from J, the gap between germline ends came to 9 bases. The CDR3 is 13 residues long. Germline-derived CDR1 and CDR2 are SGHDN and FVKESK. The CDR3 DNA sequence: TGTGCCAGCAGCCAATCCGGGCAATCACCCCTCCACTTT. Amino acids: CASSQSGQSPLHF. Based on the CDR3 plus reference TRBV14 and TRBJ1-6, the full variable domain is EAGVTQFPSHSVIEKGQTVTLRCDPISGHDNLYWYRRVMGKEIKFLLHFVKESKQDESGMPNNRFLAERTGGTYSTLKVQPAELEDSGVYFCASSQSGQSPLHFGNGTRLTVT.

This chain uses TRBV11-3 with TRBJ2-2; no clear D gene. The CDR3 consists of 15 residues. Germline-derived CDR1 and CDR2 are SGHNT and YENEEA. V lost 4 bases and J 0 bases, leaving 9 bases between the germline ends. The CDR3 region is CASSSTPTNTGELFF. In DNA form, the CDR3 reads TGTGCCAGCAGCTCCACCCCTACGAACACCGGGGAGCTGTTTTTT.

This clone was seen a single time. This rearrangement joins TRBV6-4 to TRBJ1-1; a possible D gene is TRBD1 (5 bases). The germline gives CDR1 MRHNA, CDR2 SNTAGT. This CDR3 spans 13 amino acids. The V end was cut by 0 bases, the J end by 7 bases, with 9 bases between. CDR3 nucleotide sequence: TGTGCCAGCAGTGACTCGCCGGGGCTTGAAGCTTTCTTT. Its protein is CASSDSPGLEAFF.

V gene TRBV6-4 combines with J gene TRBJ1-5, with D maybe TRBD1 (6 bases). This CDR3 spans 18 amino acids. The V end was cut by 7 bases, the J end by 0 bases, with 22 bases between. Germline V CDR1 and CDR2: MRHNA, SNTAGT. The CDR3: CASTNRESRDGSNQPQHF. DNA of the CDR3: TGTGCCAGCACAAACAGGGAAAGCAGGGACGGTAGCAATCAGCCCCAGCATTTT.

The rearrangement uses TRBV5-1 and TRBJ2-3; D remains unclear. The CDR3 covers 14 residues. The V gene's germline CDR1 is SGHRS and CDR2 YFSETQ. Trimming removed 0 bases at V and 3 bases at J, with 8 bases between. CDR3 region: CASSLEVATDTQYF. In DNA, the CDR3 is TGCGCCAGCAGCTTGGAGGTTGCGACAGATACGCAGTATTTT.

The V and J genes are TRBV11-2 and TRBJ1-2; D might be TRBD1 (6 bases). From germline, CDR1 is SGHAT and CDR2 FQNNGV. The CDR3 extends over 15 amino acids. The V and J ends lost 5 bases and 5 bases respectively, with 18 bases between them. In DNA, the CDR3 is TGTGCCAGCAGCGCCCTTGGGGGCTCTCTATATGGCTACACCTTC. It specifies CASSALGGSLYGYTF.

This sequence joins TRBV5-1 and TRBJ2-1, with D perhaps assigned TRBD1 or TRBD2 (5 bases each). Per germline, CDR1 SGHRS and CDR2 YFSETQ. V lost 2 bases to trimming and J lost 6 bases, with 12 bases between them. This CDR3 has 14 residues. CDR3 nucleotides: TGCGCCAGCAGCTTAGGGACCGTCACCAATGAGCAGTTCTTC. Amino acid sequence: CASSLGTVTNEQFF.

This chain uses TRBV6-1 with TRBJ2-2; 13 bases map to TRBD2. Germline V gives CDR1 MNHNS, CDR2 SASEGT. This CDR3 is 16 amino acids long. Trimming cost V 4 bases and J 4 bases; bases outside gene matches: 3. The CDR3 nucleotides are TGTGCCAGCAGTGGGCGACTAGCGGGGGGCACCGGGGAGCTGTTTTTT. Its translation: CASSGRLAGGTGELFF.

Points on this clone: This specimen includes other DNA sequences encoding the same CDR3. The rearrangement links TRBV7-3 to TRBJ2-2; 7 positions match TRBD1. The ends lost 6 bases at V and 4 bases at J; junction bases unmatched: 5. The CDR3 contains 14 residues. Germline CDR1 and CDR2: SGHTA and FQGTGA. The CDR3 nucleotides are TGTGCCAGCAGGAGGGGGCAGGGCACCGGGGAGCTGTTTTTT. This gives the protein CASRRGQGTGELFF.

This chain connects TRBV7-2 to TRBJ1-5, with D possibly being TRBD1 (6 bases). The CDR3 has 15 amino acids. Per the germline V gene, CDR1 is SGHTA and CDR2 is FQGNSA. Trimming stripped 1 base from V and 5 bases from J, with 12 bases between. DNA of the CDR3: TGTGCCAGCAGCTTAGATACAGGGATCTATCAGCCCCAGCATTTT. Amino acid sequence: CASSLDTGIYQPQHF.

This clone was observed a single time. V usage is TRBV2 and J usage is TRBJ2-3; 11 nucleotides match TRBD2. V lost 6 bases, J lost 6 bases, and 8 bases stayed unmatched. Germline V gene data show CDR1 as SNHLY and CDR2 as FYNNEI. The CDR3 is made up of 15 amino acids. The CDR3 spells CASSILAGVGDTQYF. The DNA for the CDR3 is TGTGCCAGCAGCATACTAGCGGGGGTCGGGGATACGCAGTATTTT.

This clone is a singleton in its sample. This rearrangement joins TRBV10-3 to TRBJ2-7, with 12 bases matching TRBD1. Germline assignment: CDR1 ENHRY and CDR2 SYGVKD. V shed 4 bases and J 7 bases; nucleotides not matched to a gene: 11. The CDR3 totals 16 residues. The CDR3 loop reads CAISGVGGTGGGEQYV. The CDR3, as DNA: TGTGCCATCAGTGGGGTAGGAGGGACAGGGGGCGGTGAGCAGTACGTC.

The V and J genes are TRBV27 and TRBJ1-6, with 7 nucleotides matching TRBD1. Germline V lookup: CDR1 MNHEY, CDR2 SMNVEV (reference sequence). V lost 0 bases and J lost 9; bases outside the gene matches: 5. The CDR3 sequence is 15 residues long. As DNA, the CDR3 is TGTGCCAGCAGTTTATCGGACAGGACGGGTTCACCCCTCCACTTT. Amino acids: CASSLSDRTGSPLHF.

This clone was counted a single time. The chain is built from TRBV7-2 and TRBJ2-1; a weak D match, TRBD2 (6 bases). CDR3 length: 14 residues. Germline lookup yields CDR1 SGHTA and CDR2 FQGNSA. V was trimmed by 3 bases and J by 4 bases, leaving 10 bases between them. This chain's CDR3 is CASSFGLSYNEQFF. In DNA form, the CDR3 reads TGTGCCAGCAGCTTCGGACTAAGTTACAATGAGCAGTTCTTC. The variable domain in full, completed from reference TRBV7-2 and TRBJ2-1, reads GAGVSQSPSNKVTEKGKDVELRCDPISGHTALYWYRQSLGQGLEFLIYFQGNSAPDKSGLPSDRFSAERTGGSVSTLTIQRTQQEDSAVYLCASSFGLSYNEQFFGPGTRLTVL.

This chain uses TRBV27 with TRBJ2-1; D is ambiguous. The CDR3 is 14 residues long. Between the trimmed V and J ends, which lost 6 bases and 9 bases, there was a span of 18 bases. The V gene's germline CDR1 is MNHEY and CDR2 SMNVEV (reference sequence). CDR3: CASSLRLGDTEQFF. The CDR3 DNA sequence: TGTGCCAGCAGCTTGCGGCTTGGTGACACTGAGCAGTTCTTC.